This entry lists 26 T cell receptor beta chains sequenced from one sample in a study of blood T cell repertoires in COVID-19. Data came from immunoSEQ multiplex PCR; TCRdb stores just in-frame clones and leaves some out. Of roughly 190,000 clones in the sample, about 80% were seen once. The sample comprised peripheral blood. These receptors all come from a woman in her fifties or sixties with COVID-19, enrolled during active disease.

The chain couples TRBV7-8 to TRBJ2-3; possible D gene TRBD2, 6 bases. Trimming left V 5 bases short and J 1 base short, with 10 bases between. From germline, CDR1 is SGHVS and CDR2 FQNEAQ. The CDR3 consists of 14 residues. The CDR3 DNA reads as TGTGCCAGCAGCCGGGGACTGCGCACAGATACGCAGTATTTT. This translates into CASSRGLRTDTQYF.

The V call is TRBV2, the J call TRBJ2-7, with 7 bases fitting TRBD2. After removal of 4 bases from V and 4 bases from J, the junction contained 4 bases not matched to a gene. The CDR3 is 13 residues long. CDR1 is SNHLY, CDR2 FYNNEI, per germline. The chain's CDR3 is CASSAGSGYEQYF. In DNA, the CDR3 is TGTGCCAGCAGTGCGGGTAGCGGGTACGAGCAGTACTTC.

The V and J genes are TRBV3-1 (or the pseudogene TRBV3-2) and TRBJ2-3; 7 bases map to TRBD1. The trim removed 3 bases at V and 4 bases at J, leaving 1 base unmatched. This CDR3 spans 13 amino acids. Germline loops: CDR1 LGHDT, CDR2 YNNKEL (reference sequence). The CDR3 loop is CASSQTGSDTQYF. For the CDR3, the DNA is TGTGCCAGCAGCCAGACAGGGTCAGATACGCAGTATTTT.

The chain combines TRBV3-1 (or the pseudogene TRBV3-2) with TRBJ1-2; maybe TRBD1 (6 bases). Trimming took 4 bases from V and 8 from J, leaving 17 bases between them. The CDR3 runs to 14 residues. Germline V gene lookup returns CDR1 LGHDT and CDR2 YNNKEL (reference sequence). The CDR3 sequence is CASSRGEGVGGYTF. The CDR3, as DNA: TGTGCCAGCAGCCGCGGGGAGGGGGTCGGAGGCTACACCTTC.

V gene TRBV7-2 combines with J gene TRBJ2-4; no clear D. Germline CDR1 and CDR2: SGHTA and FQGNSA. The CDR3 loop spans 12 amino acids. With 1 base removed from V and 7 bases from J, the gap between germline ends came to 5 bases. The CDR3 DNA is TGTGCCAGCAGCTTAGTTGGCAACATTCAGTACTTC. As protein: CASSLVGNIQYF.

The V and J genes are TRBV6-1 and TRBJ1-2; TRBD1 is a possible D gene (5 bases). Trimming took off 0 bases at V and 4 bases at J, with 12 bases between the two ends. The V gene's germline CDR1 is MNHNS and CDR2 SASEGT. The CDR3 runs to 15 residues. CDR3 in amino acids: CASSEAGGVGYGYTF. The CDR3 DNA reads TGTGCCAGCAGTGAAGCGGGAGGGGTTGGCTATGGCTACACCTTC.

V and J are TRBV2 and TRBJ1-3; perhaps TRBD1 as D (6 bases). Germline V gene data show CDR1 as SNHLY and CDR2 as FYNNEI. The V gene lost 7 bases and the J gene lost 6 bases, with 16 bases spanning the gap. The CDR3 length is 14 residues. Written as DNA, the CDR3 is TGTGCCAGCATCCACCGGGACACTATAAACACCATATATTTT. Translated: CASIHRDTINTIYF.

The CDR3: CASSLSGGASGNTIYF. As DNA, the CDR3 is TGTGCCAGCAGTTTATCGGGGGGGGCTTCTGGAAACACCATATATTTT. The gene calls are TRBV28 and TRBJ1-3; possibly TRBD1 for D (6 bases). The CDR3 length is 16 residues. Trimming took off 1 base at V and 1 base at J, with 11 bases between the two ends. The germline V gene encodes CDR1 MDHEN and CDR2 SYDVKM.

Only one count was recorded for this clone. V and J are TRBV7-8 and TRBJ2-2; TRBD1 agrees at 9 bases. V lost 4 bases, J lost 2 bases, and 8 bases stayed unmatched. The CDR3 is made up of 17 amino acids. The germline V gene has CDR1 SGHVS and CDR2 FQNEAQ. The CDR3, as DNA: TGTGCCAGCAGCTCCCGTCGACAGGGGGAAAACACCGGGGAGCTGTTTTTT. This codes for CASSSRRQGENTGELFF.

The chain is built from TRBV25-1 and TRBJ2-7, with 9 bases aligning to TRBD2. This CDR3 is 17 amino acids long. V shed 3 bases and J 5 bases; nucleotides not matched to a gene: 14. CDR1 MGHDK and CDR2 SYGVNS come from the germline V gene. CDR3 residues: CASSDWSGGREGDEQYF. CDR3 in DNA: TGTGCCAGCAGTGATTGGTCGGGCGGGAGGGAAGGCGACGAGCAGTACTTC.

With regard to this clone: A junction end diverges from the germline sequence, so it may reflect a read error. This chain links TRBV11-3 with TRBJ2-3; 13 bases are a match to TRBD2. Germline V gene data show CDR1 as SGHNT and CDR2 as YENEEA. The CDR3 length is 17 residues. Here the CDR3 reads CTSSSGTSGVNTDTQYF. CDR3 DNA sequence: TGTACCAGCAGTTCCGGGACTAGCGGGGTCAACACAGATACGCAGTATTTT.

The rearrangement joins TRBV30 to TRBJ2-1; 11 nucleotides match TRBD2. V was pared by 5 bases and J by 7 bases, with 10 bases of the junction left unmatched. Germline V CDR1 and CDR2: GTSNPN, SVGIG (reference sequence). The CDR3 has 15 residues. This chain's CDR3 is CAWASLAGVRNEQFF. The CDR3 nucleotides read TGTGCCTGGGCTTCACTAGCGGGAGTCAGGAATGAGCAGTTCTTC.

The rearrangement joins TRBV9 to TRBJ2-1; 10 nucleotides match TRBD2. This CDR3 contains 18 residues. Germline V gene data show CDR1 as SGDLS and CDR2 as YYNGEE. Trimming at V came to 0 bases and at J to 7 bases, leaving 13 bases not matched to a gene. The CDR3, as DNA: TGTGCCAGCAGCGTAGTGAGTGGGAGCGGGGGGGCCCTAAATGAGCAGTTCTTC. Its translation is CASSVVSGSGGALNEQFF.

The rearrangement joins TRBV27 to TRBJ2-5; 12 bases line up with TRBD2. CDR1 is MNHEY, CDR2 SMNVEV, per germline (reference sequence). V was pared by 2 bases and J by 5 bases, with 9 bases of the junction left unmatched. The CDR3 is 17 residues long. CDR3 coding DNA: TGTGCCAGCAGTTTACGACAGACTAGCGGGAGATCGGAGACCCAGTACTTC. Encoded protein: CASSLRQTSGRSETQYF.

The chain recombines TRBV4-2 with TRBJ2-7; possibly TRBD1 for D (6 bases). The germline V and J ends were trimmed by 1 base and 2 bases, with 15 bases remaining between them. The V gene's germline CDR1 is LGHNA and CDR2 YNFKEQ. The CDR3 length is 16 residues. The CDR3 loop reads CASSQAAGTSPYEQYF. The CDR3 nucleotides are TGTGCCAGCAGCCAAGCTGCCGGGACATCCCCCTACGAGCAGTACTTC.

Only a few counts were recorded for this clone. The rearrangement joins TRBV30 to TRBJ1-2; 10 bases line up with TRBD1. Per the germline V gene, CDR1 is GTSNPN and CDR2 is SVGIG (reference sequence). V lost 3 bases and J lost 6; bases outside the gene matches: 4. The CDR3 contains 13 residues. The CDR3 region has the DNA TGTGCCTGGAGAGACAGGGGGCAGGATGGCTACACCTTC. This codes for CAWRDRGQDGYTF.

The chain carries TRBV24-1 and TRBJ1-2; 7 nucleotides match TRBD1. With V trimmed by 9 bases and J by 4 bases, 10 bases remained unmatched. Germline V gene lookup returns CDR1 KGHDR and CDR2 SFDVKD. This CDR3 region has 14 residues. The CDR3, as DNA: TGTGCCACCTTAGGACAGGAATACATCTATGGCTACACCTTC. This gives the protein CATLGQEYIYGYTF.

This clone was detected ten times or more. V is TRBV10-3 and J is TRBJ2-7; D remains unclear. CDR1 and CDR2 from the germline V gene are ENHRY and SYGVKD. V lost 6 bases and J 0 bases, leaving 9 bases between the germline ends. The CDR3 has 13 residues. In nucleotides, the CDR3 is TGTGCCATCAGCCCCTCTAGCTCCTACGAGCAGTACTTC. Translation: CAISPSSSYEQYF.

This sequence joins TRBV4-3 and TRBJ1-4; 7 bases align to TRBD1. Per germline, CDR1 LGHNA and CDR2 YSLEER. Losses at the gene ends were 0 bases for V and 8 bases for J; bases not matched to a gene: 6. This CDR3 comprises 15 residues. CDR3 nucleotide sequence: TGCGCCAGCAGCCAAGACAAGAGGGGGCTGGAAAAACTGTTTTTT. It translates to CASSQDKRGLEKLFF.

The rearrangement links TRBV28 to TRBJ2-6; D is unresolved. The V gene's germline CDR1 is MDHEN and CDR2 SYDVKM. Trimming left V 11 bases short and J 0 bases short, with 17 bases between. This CDR3 region has 16 residues. The CDR3: CASRPVDFSGANVLTF. The DNA for the CDR3 is TGTGCCTCCCGTCCCGTTGACTTCTCTGGGGCCAACGTCCTGACTTTC.

This clone was seen once. This chain uses TRBV5-1 with TRBJ1-2, with TRBD1 as a possible D gene (5 bases). Germline V CDR1 and CDR2: SGHRS, YFSETQ. Trimming took 6 bases from V and 1 from J, leaving 13 bases between them. CDR3 length: 14 residues. The DNA of the CDR3 is TGCGCCAGCAAGGTGGACACATATAACTATGGCTACACCTTC. It encodes CASKVDTYNYGYTF.

V gene TRBV5-4 combines with J gene TRBJ2-3; possible D gene TRBD1, 5 bases. Germline loops: CDR1 SGHNT, CDR2 YYREEE (reference sequence). The CDR3 runs to 15 residues. With 0 bases removed from V and 2 bases from J, the gap between germline ends came to 10 bases. The CDR3, as DNA: TGTGCCAGCAGCTTGGATGGGGCCGCCACAGATACGCAGTATTTT. Its protein is CASSLDGAATDTQYF.

This chain joins TRBV11-2 and TRBJ2-2; 8 bases map to TRBD2. The CDR3 is made up of 14 amino acids. Germline loops: CDR1 SGHAT, CDR2 FQNNGV. Germline trimming cut 5 bases from V and 4 bases from J; bases unmatched to any gene: 3. CDR3 in DNA: TGTGCCAGCAGCGGACTAGCACCCACCGGGGAGCTGTTTTTT. This sequence encodes CASSGLAPTGELFF. The full variable domain, completed using reference TRBV11-2 and TRBJ2-2, is EAGVAQSPRYKIIEKRQSVAFWCNPISGHATLYWYQQILGQGPKLLIQFQNNGVVDDSQLPKDRFSAERLKGVDSTLKIQPAKLEDSAVYLCASSGLAPTGELFFGEGSRLTVL.

V gene TRBV15 combines with J gene TRBJ2-7, with D hard to call. V was trimmed by 0 bases and J by 7 bases, leaving 10 bases between them. Germline values: CDR1 LNHNV, CDR2 YYDKDF (reference sequence). This CDR3 contains 13 residues. CDR3 sequence: CATSRDLAWEQYF. Written as DNA, the CDR3 is TGTGCCACCAGCAGAGATCTGGCTTGGGAGCAGTACTTC.

A remark on this clone: The same CDR3 also results from other DNA sequences found in this sample. V usage is TRBV6-5 and J usage is TRBJ1-1; D may be TRBD1 (5 bases). Germline values: CDR1 MNHEY, CDR2 SVGAGI. The CDR3 is made up of 13 amino acids. Trimming took 6 bases from V and 3 from J, leaving 11 bases between them. The DNA for the CDR3 is TGTGCCAGCAGGGGTACAGGAGACACTGAAGCTTTCTTT. It specifies CASRGTGDTEAFF.

The rearrangement joins TRBV5-1 to TRBJ2-3, with 11 bases matching TRBD2. From germline, CDR1 is SGHRS and CDR2 YFSETQ. This CDR3 is built from 17 residues. Trimming cost V 2 bases and J 2 bases; bases outside gene matches: 7. In nucleotides, the CDR3 is TGCGCCAGCAGCTTCCGTTTAGCGGGGGGGGCCACAGATACGCAGTATTTT. Translated: CASSFRLAGGATDTQYF.